Shown below are 29 T cell receptor beta chains from a single sample sequenced in a study of regulatory T cells in long-lasting Graves disease. Time point noted: newly diagnosed GD, antithyroid drugs for less than 3 months. After RNA was extracted from PBMCs, the TCR library was made from it. Library construction for TCR beta used iRepertoire HTBI primers and Arm-PCR of CDR3 regions. Each CDR3 protein is one row after TCRdb ran MiXCR on the multiplex PCR reads. The table lists 550,000 to 650,000 distinct CDR3 sequences, 15% to 20% of them singletons. These sequences were also reported in another study, on T cells in Graves' hyperthyroidism and ophthalmopathy.

The material was peripheral blood mononuclear cells (PBMCs), obtained at new diagnosis, from a patient treated with antithyroid drugs. The source is a man aged 18-30 years with Graves disease.

This clonotype was counted at least ten times. This chain connects TRBV12-5 to TRBJ2-5; TRBD2 matches at 14 bases. Germline values: CDR1 LGHNT, CDR2 FRNRAP. Losses at the gene ends were 8 bases for V and 3 bases for J; bases not matched to a gene: 5. The CDR3 loop spans 15 amino acids. The CDR3 protein is CASKWGLAGEETQYF. The DNA of the CDR3 is TGTGCTAGTAAATGGGGACTAGCGGGAGAAGAGACCCAGTACTTC.

This clonotype was observed many times. The J gene is TRBJ2-7, the V gene TRBV7-2; perhaps TRBD2 as D (6 bases). The CDR3 spans 16 residues. V gave up 5 bases and J gave up 0 bases, with 17 bases separating them. Germline-derived CDR1 and CDR2 are SGHTA and FQGNSA. The CDR3 DNA sequence: TGTGCCAGCAGCCCGACCGGGAGTCCCTTCTCCTACGAGCAGTACTTC. This sequence encodes CASSPTGSPFSYEQYF.

J is TRBJ1-4 and V is TRBV5-8, with 9 bases matching TRBD1. Looked up from germline, CDR1 is SGHTS and CDR2 is YDEGEE. V trimming: 5 bases; J trimming: 7 bases; junction bases outside the gene matches: 12. CDR3 length: 16 residues. Here the CDR3 reads CASSPLTGGEGEKLFF. Written as DNA, the CDR3 is TGTGCCAGCAGTCCACTAACAGGGGGCGAGGGTGAAAAACTGTTTTTT. Based on the CDR3 plus reference TRBV5-8 and TRBJ1-4, the full variable domain is EAGVTQSPTHLIKTRGQQATLRCSPISGHTSVYWYQQALGLGLQFLLWYDEGEERNRGNFPPRFSGRQFPNYSSELNVNALELEDSALYLCASSPLTGGEGEKLFFGSGTQLSVL.

This clonotype was seen ten or more times. J is TRBJ2-1 and V is TRBV27; D is unresolved. CDR1 is MNHEY and CDR2 is SMNVEV in the germline V gene (reference sequence). The V end lost 3 bases, the J end lost 8 bases, and 11 bases lay between the germline ends. The CDR3 is 13 amino acids. The CDR3 region is CASSFPDFHEQFF. CDR3 bases: TGTGCCAGCAGTTTCCCAGATTTCCATGAGCAGTTCTTC.

Many counts were recorded for this clonotype. This chain uses TRBV6-1 with TRBJ1-4, with D possibly matching TRBD1 (5 bases). Germline CDR1 reads MNHNS; CDR2 reads SASEGT. The V end was cut by 0 bases, the J end by 8 bases, with 10 bases between. This CDR3 is built from 14 residues. The CDR3 spells CASSEAGAREKLFF. CDR3 DNA sequence: TGTGCCAGCAGTGAAGCAGGGGCGCGGGAAAAACTGTTTTTT.

The sample holds many counts of this clonotype. This chain joins TRBV27 and TRBJ1-2; TRBD1 aligns across 7 bases. The CDR3 runs 16 residues. V gave up 5 bases and J gave up 6 bases; unmatched junction bases: 15. Germline CDR1 and CDR2: MNHEY and SMNVEV (reference sequence). The CDR3 protein is CASSQTLGQSLDGYTF. In DNA, the CDR3 is TGTGCCAGCAGTCAAACTCTGGGACAGTCCTTGGATGGCTACACCTTC.

This chain connects TRBV20-1 to TRBJ1-5; no clear D. CDR1 and CDR2 (germline): DFQATT, SNEGSKA (reference sequence). Trimming left V 1 base short and J 1 base short, with 8 bases between. CDR3 length: 14 residues. CDR3 nucleotides: TGCAGTGCTAGAGTATCGGACAGCAATCAGCCCCAGCATTTT. Encoded protein: CSARVSDSNQPQHF.

This clonotype was observed a few times. The V gene is TRBV6-2 or TRBV6-3, the J gene TRBJ1-2; TRBD1 might be the D (5 bases). Germline V gene data show CDR1 as MNHEY and CDR2 as SVGEGT. V was shortened by 2 bases and J by 0 bases, with 16 bases between the two germline ends. The CDR3 sequence is 17 residues long. CDR3 protein: CASSYGQGIGANYGYTF. The CDR3, as DNA: TGTGCCAGCAGTTACGGGCAGGGAATAGGAGCTAACTATGGCTACACCTTC.

This clonotype appeared a few times. This sequence joins TRBV29-1 and TRBJ1-1; D call uncertain. V dropped 1 base and J dropped 1 base, with 7 bases sitting between them. Per germline, CDR1 SQVTM and CDR2 ANQGSEA. The length of the CDR3 is 13 residues. This chain's CDR3 is CSVEAGQNTEAFF. Written as DNA, the CDR3 is TGCAGCGTTGAAGCGGGCCAGAACACTGAAGCTTTCTTT.

A few counts support this clonotype. The chain recombines TRBV7-9 with TRBJ2-5; TRBD2 is a possible D gene (6 bases). V lost 4 bases and J lost 5, with 29 bases in between. The CDR3 consists of 19 residues. The germline V gene has CDR1 SEHNR and CDR2 FQNEAQ (reference sequence). The CDR3 loop is CASSSLTPLEGSVRETQYF. As DNA, the CDR3 is TGTGCCAGCAGCTCTCTGACCCCACTGGAGGGATCGGTACGGGAGACCCAGTACTTC.

V and J are TRBV7-9 and TRBJ1-2; D remains unclear. Per germline, CDR1 SEHNR and CDR2 FQNEAQ (reference sequence). The germline V and J ends were trimmed by 5 bases and 2 bases, with 9 bases remaining between them. CDR3 length equals 13 residues. Here the CDR3 DNA reads TGTGCCAGCAGCATAAAGCCGAACTATGGCTACACCTTC. This translates into CASSIKPNYGYTF.

This chain links TRBV7-9 with TRBJ1-4, with a weak D call TRBD1 (6 bases). V lost 4 bases, J lost 3 bases, and 12 bases lay in between. CDR3 length: 15 amino acids. Germline V CDR1 and CDR2: SEHNR, FQNEAQ (reference sequence). The DNA for the CDR3 is TGTGCCAGCAGCTCCAACAGGGTTGCTAATGAAAAACTGTTTTTT. Amino acid sequence: CASSSNRVANEKLFF.

This clonotype showed up many times. This chain links TRBV18 with TRBJ1-1, with D perhaps TRBD1 (5 bases). The CDR3 has 13 amino acids. In germline, CDR1 is KGHSH, CDR2 LQKENI. V was pared by 4 bases and J by 0 bases, with 6 bases between. In nucleotides, the CDR3 is TGTGCCAGCTCACGGGACTTGAACACTGAAGCTTTCTTT. Translation: CASSRDLNTEAFF.

This clonotype has only a few counts. The rearrangement uses TRBV6-1 and TRBJ2-6, with D perhaps TRBD1 (5 bases). This CDR3 contains 12 residues. V lost 6 bases and J lost 9, with 9 bases in between. The V gene's germline CDR1 is MNHNS and CDR2 SASEGT. The CDR3 reads CASRPQGNVLTF. The CDR3 bases are TGTGCCAGCAGACCCCAGGGCAACGTCCTGACTTTC.

The chain carries TRBV19 and TRBJ1-5; 8 nucleotides match TRBD1. V shed 1 base, J shed 6 bases, and the junction held 8 bases outside the gene matches. Germline V gene lookup returns CDR1 LNHDA and CDR2 SQIVND (reference sequence). The CDR3 has 16 amino acids. CDR3: CASSIASGGGVQPQHF. CDR3 DNA: TGTGCCAGTAGTATAGCCTCAGGGGGCGGCGTTCAGCCCCAGCATTTT.

The J gene is TRBJ2-6, the V gene TRBV30; D tentatively reads TRBD1 or TRBD2 (5 bases each). CDR1 and CDR2 (germline): GTSNPN, SVGIG (reference sequence). This CDR3 comprises 20 residues. V lost 0 bases and J lost 0, with 21 bases in between. CDR3 sequence (DNA): TGTGCCTGGAGTGTATCTCCAGGGACCGGGCAGAGCTCTGGGGCCAACGTCCTGACTTTC. Translation gives CAWSVSPGTGQSSGANVLTF. The full variable domain, rest sourced from reference TRBV30 and TRBJ2-6, is SQTIHQWPATLVQPVGSPLSLECTVEGTSNPNLYWYRQAAGRGLQLLFYSVGIGQISSEVPQNLSASRPQDRQFILSSKKLLLSDSGFYLCAWSVSPGTGQSSGANVLTFGAGSRLTVL.

This clonotype has ten or more counts. Germline is not matched at one junction end, which may reflect a read error. The chain couples TRBV30 to TRBJ2-1; D is unresolved. The CDR3 totals 13 residues. Germline CDR1 GTSNPN, CDR2 SVGIG (reference sequence). The CDR3 DNA sequence: TGTGCCTGGAGTGTAAGCTCCCACAATGAGCAGTTCTTC. Its protein product is CAWSVSSHNEQFF.

V usage is TRBV20-1 and J usage is TRBJ2-7, with no clear D. The CDR3 length is 12 residues. Germline lookup yields CDR1 DFQATT and CDR2 SNEGSKA (reference sequence). Trimming took off 1 base at V and 3 bases at J, with 7 bases between the two ends. The DNA for the CDR3 is TGCAGTGCTAGAGTGGGTATCTACGAGCAGTACTTC. Its translation is CSARVGIYEQYF.

This clonotype was detected only a few times. The chain recombines TRBV20-1 with TRBJ1-1, with 7 bases that match TRBD1. V shed 7 bases and J 7 bases; nucleotides not matched to a gene: 9. The CDR3 extends over 12 amino acids. Germline CDR1 and CDR2: DFQATT and SNEGSKA (reference sequence). The CDR3 DNA sequence: TGCAGTGGCCGACAGGGAACAAGTGAAGCTTTCTTT. Amino acids: CSGRQGTSEAFF.

This chain joins TRBV9 and TRBJ2-7; 9 nucleotides align to TRBD1. Germline V lookup: CDR1 SGDLS, CDR2 YYNGEE. This CDR3 has 15 amino acids. After removal of 0 bases from V and 3 bases from J, the junction contained 4 bases not matched to a gene. CDR3 loop: CASSVETGGVYEQYF. CDR3 nucleotides: TGTGCCAGCAGCGTAGAAACAGGGGGCGTCTACGAGCAGTACTTC.

In its sample, this clonotype was seen many times. The chain recombines TRBV6-1 with TRBJ2-5; 11 nucleotides match TRBD1. With V trimmed by 8 bases and J by 4 bases, 9 bases remained unmatched. Germline CDR1 is MNHNS and CDR2 is SASEGT. The CDR3 runs to 15 residues. The CDR3 DNA follows: TGTGCCAGCGGAGGACAGGGGGCGAGTGGAGAGACCCAGTACTTC. Its translation is CASGGQGASGETQYF.

The chain joins TRBV11-2 to TRBJ2-1; 8 positions agree with TRBD2. Germline V gene sequence: CDR1 SGHAT, CDR2 FQNNGV. The CDR3 spans 13 residues. The trim removed 1 base at V and 8 bases at J, leaving 1 base unmatched. The CDR3 sequence is CASSLGLAYEQFF. The CDR3 DNA is TGTGCCAGCAGCTTAGGACTAGCGTATGAGCAGTTCTTC.

The rearrangement uses TRBV27 and TRBJ2-7; 8 nucleotides agree with TRBD2. Germline V CDR1 and CDR2: MNHEY, SMNVEV (reference sequence). The V segment lost 2 bases and the J segment 0 bases; nucleotides outside the gene matches: 9. The CDR3 spans 17 residues. The CDR3 region is CASSLTPLAGRSYEQYF. The CDR3, as DNA: TGTGCCAGCAGTTTAACTCCATTAGCGGGACGCTCCTACGAGCAGTACTTC.

This clonotype was recorded once. This sequence joins TRBV5-1 and TRBJ1-3, with 9 bases matching TRBD1. V lost 2 bases to trimming and J lost 0 bases; unmatched junction nucleotides: 0. This CDR3 has 15 amino acids. Germline V CDR1 and CDR2: SGHRS, YFSETQ. This CDR3 reads CASSLQGASGNTIYF. DNA of the CDR3: TGCGCCAGCAGCTTACAGGGGGCCTCTGGAAACACCATATATTTT. The complete variable domain, with remaining parts taken from reference TRBV5-1 and TRBJ1-3, reads KAGVTQTPRYLIKTRGQQVTLSCSPISGHRSVSWYQQTPGQGLQFLFEYFSETQRNKGNFPGRFSGRQFSNSRSEMNVSTLELGDSALYLCASSLQGASGNTIYFGEGSWLTVV.

This clonotype appeared many times. This chain connects TRBV3-1 to TRBJ2-1; no clear D. Germline CDR1 LGHDT, CDR2 YNNKEL (reference sequence). V lost 4 bases and J lost 4, with 14 bases in between. CDR3 size: 15 residues. The CDR3 nucleotides are TGTGCCAGCAGCCCATCCTCTCGTGGGTACAATGAGCAGTTCTTC. The encoded protein is CASSPSSRGYNEQFF.

This clonotype was observed at least ten times. The J gene is TRBJ2-7, the V gene TRBV18, with D possibly TRBD1 on 5 matching bases. Trimming removed 0 bases at V and 6 bases at J, with 9 bases between. This CDR3 comprises 13 residues. Germline-derived CDR1 and CDR2 are KGHSH and LQKENI. In nucleotides, the CDR3 is TGTGCCAGCTCACCACCGACAGCAGTCGAGCAGTACTTC. Translated: CASSPPTAVEQYF. The variable domain in full, with the rest retrieved from reference TRBV18 and TRBJ2-7, is NAGVMQNPRHLVRRRGQEARLRCSPMKGHSHVYWYRQLPEEGLKFMVYLQKENIIDESGMPKERFSAEFPKEGPSILRIQQVVRGDSAAYFCASSPPTAVEQYFGPGTRLTVT.

The V and J genes are TRBV5-6 and TRBJ2-3, with D perhaps matching TRBD2 (5 bases). V lost 4 bases to trimming and J lost 0 bases, with 15 bases between them. Germline V CDR1 and CDR2: SGHDT, YYEEEE. This CDR3 contains 16 residues. The CDR3 here is CASSPGFTTSTDTQYF. The CDR3 DNA is TGTGCCAGCAGCCCGGGATTTACTACTAGCACAGATACGCAGTATTTT.

This clonotype occurred many times. In DNA form, the CDR3 reads TGTGCCAGCTCACCAGTCCCTAGCGGTATACAAGAGACCCAGTACTTC. Translating gives CASSPVPSGIQETQYF. This rearrangement joins TRBV18 to TRBJ2-5; TRBD2 agrees at 7 bases. V lost 2 bases to trimming and J lost 2 bases; unmatched junction nucleotides: 8. Germline lookup yields CDR1 KGHSH and CDR2 LQKENI. The CDR3 runs 16 residues.

In its sample, this clonotype was seen many times. The V call is TRBV6-2 or TRBV6-3, the J call TRBJ2-3, with D tentatively TRBD1 or TRBD2 (5 bases each). Germline lookup yields CDR1 MNHEY and CDR2 SVGEGT. Trimming took 3 bases from V and 1 from J, leaving 11 bases between them. CDR3 length equals 15 residues. In DNA form, the CDR3 reads TGTGCCAGCAGTTATTTGCAGGGAGGCACAGATACGCAGTATTTT. Amino acid sequence: CASSYLQGGTDTQYF.